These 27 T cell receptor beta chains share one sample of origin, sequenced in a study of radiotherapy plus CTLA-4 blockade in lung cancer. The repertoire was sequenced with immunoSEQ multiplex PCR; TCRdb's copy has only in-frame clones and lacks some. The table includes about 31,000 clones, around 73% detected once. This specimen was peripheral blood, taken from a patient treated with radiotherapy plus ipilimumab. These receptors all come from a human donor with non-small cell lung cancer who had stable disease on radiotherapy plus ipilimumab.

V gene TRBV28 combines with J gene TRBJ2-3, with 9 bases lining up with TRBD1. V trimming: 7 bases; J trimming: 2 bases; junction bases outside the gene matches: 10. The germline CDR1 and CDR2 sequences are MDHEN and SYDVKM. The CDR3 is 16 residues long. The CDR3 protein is CASNPPGQGFTDTQYF. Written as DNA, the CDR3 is TGTGCCAGCAACCCCCCGGGACAGGGTTTCACAGATACGCAGTATTTT.

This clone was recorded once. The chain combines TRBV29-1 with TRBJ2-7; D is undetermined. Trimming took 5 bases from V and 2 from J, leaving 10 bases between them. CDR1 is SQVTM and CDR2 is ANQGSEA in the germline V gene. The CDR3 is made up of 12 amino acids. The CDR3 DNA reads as TGCAGCGTTCAAATCGAGGCCTACGAGCAGTACTTC. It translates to CSVQIEAYEQYF.

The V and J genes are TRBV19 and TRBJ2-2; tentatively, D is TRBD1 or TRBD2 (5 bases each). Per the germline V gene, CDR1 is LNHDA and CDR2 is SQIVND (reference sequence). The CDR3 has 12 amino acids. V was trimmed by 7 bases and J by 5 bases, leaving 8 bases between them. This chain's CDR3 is CASMRGTGELFF. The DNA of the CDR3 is TGTGCCAGTATGAGGGGAACCGGGGAGCTGTTTTTT.

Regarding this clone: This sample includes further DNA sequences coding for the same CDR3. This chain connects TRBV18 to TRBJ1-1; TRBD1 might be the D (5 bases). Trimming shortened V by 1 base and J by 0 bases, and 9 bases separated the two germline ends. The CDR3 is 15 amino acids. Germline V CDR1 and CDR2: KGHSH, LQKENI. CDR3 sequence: CASSPRGGMNTEAFF. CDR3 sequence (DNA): TGTGCCAGCTCACCACGGGGGGGGATGAACACTGAAGCTTTCTTT.

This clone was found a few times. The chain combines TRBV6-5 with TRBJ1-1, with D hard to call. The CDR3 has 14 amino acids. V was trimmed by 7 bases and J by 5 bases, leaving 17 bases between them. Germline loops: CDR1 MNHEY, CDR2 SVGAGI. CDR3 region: CASTKRNRGTEAFF. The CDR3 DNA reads TGTGCCAGCACCAAACGGAACAGAGGGACTGAAGCTTTCTTT.

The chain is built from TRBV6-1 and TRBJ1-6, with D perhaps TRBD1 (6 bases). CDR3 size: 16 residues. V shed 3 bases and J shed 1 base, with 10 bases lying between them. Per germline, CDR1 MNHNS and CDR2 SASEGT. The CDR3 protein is CASSDRRGSYNSPLHF. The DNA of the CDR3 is TGTGCCAGCAGTGATAGAAGGGGGTCCTATAATTCACCCCTCCACTTT.

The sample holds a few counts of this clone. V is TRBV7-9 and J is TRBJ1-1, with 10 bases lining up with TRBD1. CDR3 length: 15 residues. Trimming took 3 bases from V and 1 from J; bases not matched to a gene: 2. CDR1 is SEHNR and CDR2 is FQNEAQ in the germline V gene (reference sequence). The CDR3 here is CASSLTGGRNTEAFF. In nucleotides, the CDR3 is TGTGCCAGCAGCTTGACAGGGGGCAGGAACACTGAAGCTTTCTTT.

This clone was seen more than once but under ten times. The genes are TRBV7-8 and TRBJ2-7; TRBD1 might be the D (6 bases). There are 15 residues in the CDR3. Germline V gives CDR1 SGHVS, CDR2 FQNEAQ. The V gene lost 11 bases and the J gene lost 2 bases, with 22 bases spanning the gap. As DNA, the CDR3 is TGTGCCGTAGCAAGCCCGAACAGGGCTGCCTACGAGCAGTACTTC. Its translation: CAVASPNRAAYEQYF.

CDR3 DNA: TGTGCCAGTAGTATCGGGATGGTGGGACAGGGAACGGAGACCCAGTACTTC. Amino acid sequence: CASSIGMVGQGTETQYF. The chain combines TRBV19 with TRBJ2-5; the match to TRBD1 covers 9 bases. With V trimmed by 3 bases and J by 5 bases, 13 bases remained unmatched. The germline gives CDR1 LNHDA, CDR2 SQIVND (reference sequence). The CDR3 runs to 17 residues.

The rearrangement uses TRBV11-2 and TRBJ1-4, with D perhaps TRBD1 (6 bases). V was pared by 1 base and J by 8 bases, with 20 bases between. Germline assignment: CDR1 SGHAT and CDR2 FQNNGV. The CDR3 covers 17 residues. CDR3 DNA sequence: TGTGCCAGCAGCTTAGGGGTCACCGGGACATCGTCCGAAAAACTGTTTTTT. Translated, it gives CASSLGVTGTSSEKLFF.

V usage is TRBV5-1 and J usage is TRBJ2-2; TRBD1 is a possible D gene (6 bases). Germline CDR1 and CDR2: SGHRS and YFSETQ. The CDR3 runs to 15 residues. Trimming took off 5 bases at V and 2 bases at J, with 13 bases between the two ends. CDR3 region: CASSSGTSNTGELFF. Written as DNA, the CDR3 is TGCGCCAGCAGTTCCGGGACATCCAACACCGGGGAGCTGTTTTTT.

The CDR3 is CASSAGTSGGSYNEQFF. CDR3 sequence (DNA): TGCGCCAGCAGCGCCGGGACTAGCGGGGGGTCCTACAATGAGCAGTTCTTC. This chain links TRBV5-1 with TRBJ2-1, with 15 bases lining up with TRBD2. V dropped 4 bases and J dropped 1; count of bases not matched to a gene: 3. The length of the CDR3 is 17 residues. Per the germline V gene, CDR1 is SGHRS and CDR2 is YFSETQ.

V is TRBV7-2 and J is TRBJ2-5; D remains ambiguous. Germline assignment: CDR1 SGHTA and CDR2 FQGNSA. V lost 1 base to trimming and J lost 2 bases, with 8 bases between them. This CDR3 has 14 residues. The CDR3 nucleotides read TGTGCCAGCAGCTTAGGGCGGCAGCAAGAGACCCAGTACTTC. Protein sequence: CASSLGRQQETQYF.

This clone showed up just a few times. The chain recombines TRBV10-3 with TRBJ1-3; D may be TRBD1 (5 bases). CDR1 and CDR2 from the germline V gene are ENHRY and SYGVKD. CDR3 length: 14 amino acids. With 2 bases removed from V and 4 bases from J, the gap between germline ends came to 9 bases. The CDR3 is CAISEGTSGNTIYF. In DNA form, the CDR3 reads TGTGCCATCAGTGAGGGGACCTCAGGAAACACCATATATTTT.

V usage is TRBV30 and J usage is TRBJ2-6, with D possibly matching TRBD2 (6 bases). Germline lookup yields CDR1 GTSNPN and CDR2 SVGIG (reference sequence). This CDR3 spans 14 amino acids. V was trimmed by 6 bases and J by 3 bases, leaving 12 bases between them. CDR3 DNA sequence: TGTGCCTGCTCCGTCGGGAGTGGGGCCAACGTCCTGACTTTC. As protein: CACSVGSGANVLTF. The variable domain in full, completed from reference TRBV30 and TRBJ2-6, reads SQTIHQWPATLVQPVGSPLSLECTVEGTSNPNLYWYRQAAGRGLQLLFYSVGIGQISSEVPQNLSASRPQDRQFILSSKKLLLSDSGFYLCACSVGSGANVLTFGAGSRLTVL.

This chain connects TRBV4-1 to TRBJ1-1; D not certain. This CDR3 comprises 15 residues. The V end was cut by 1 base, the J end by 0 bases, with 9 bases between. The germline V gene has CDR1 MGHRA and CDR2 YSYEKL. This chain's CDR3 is CASSQGGYMNTEAFF. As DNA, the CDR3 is TGCGCCAGCAGCCAAGGGGGTTATATGAACACTGAAGCTTTCTTT.

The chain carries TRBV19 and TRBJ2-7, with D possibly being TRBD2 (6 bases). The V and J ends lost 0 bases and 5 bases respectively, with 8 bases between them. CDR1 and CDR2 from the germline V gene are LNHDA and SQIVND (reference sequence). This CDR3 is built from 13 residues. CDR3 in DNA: TGTGCCAGTAGTATAGATTCGGGGGACGAGCAGTACTTC. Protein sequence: CASSIDSGDEQYF.

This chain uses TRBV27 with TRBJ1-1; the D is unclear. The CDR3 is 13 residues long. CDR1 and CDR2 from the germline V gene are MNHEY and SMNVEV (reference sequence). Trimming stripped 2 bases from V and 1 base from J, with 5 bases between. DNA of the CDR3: TGTGCCAGCAGTTTAGCAGGGAACACTGAAGCTTTCTTT. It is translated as CASSLAGNTEAFF.

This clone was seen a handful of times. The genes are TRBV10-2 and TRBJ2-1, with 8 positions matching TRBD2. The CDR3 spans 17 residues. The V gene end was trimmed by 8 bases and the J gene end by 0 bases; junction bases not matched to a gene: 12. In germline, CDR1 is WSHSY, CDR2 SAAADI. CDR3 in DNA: TGCGCCAGCCCCGGGAGGGGGGATACGAGCTCCTACAATGAGCAGTTCTTC. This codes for CASPGRGDTSSYNEQFF.

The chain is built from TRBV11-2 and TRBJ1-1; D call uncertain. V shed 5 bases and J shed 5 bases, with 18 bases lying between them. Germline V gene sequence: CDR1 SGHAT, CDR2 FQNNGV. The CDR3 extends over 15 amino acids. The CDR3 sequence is CASSLLRGTGTEAFF. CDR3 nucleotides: TGTGCCAGCAGCCTCTTACGGGGAACGGGGACTGAAGCTTTCTTT.

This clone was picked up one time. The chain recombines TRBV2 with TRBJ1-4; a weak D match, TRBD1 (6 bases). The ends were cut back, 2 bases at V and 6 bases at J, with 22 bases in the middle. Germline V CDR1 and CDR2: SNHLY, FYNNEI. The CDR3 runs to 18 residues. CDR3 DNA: TGTGCCAGCAGTGAAATCGGAACAGGGATTAGCGTGCATGAAAAACTGTTTTTT. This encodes CASSEIGTGISVHEKLFF. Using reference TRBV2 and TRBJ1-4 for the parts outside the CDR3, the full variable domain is EPEVTQTPSHQVTQMGQEVILRCVPISNHLYFYWYRQILGQKVEFLVSFYNNEISEKSEIFDDQFSVERPDGSNFTLKIRSTKLEDSAMYFCASSEIGTGISVHEKLFFGSGTQLSVL.

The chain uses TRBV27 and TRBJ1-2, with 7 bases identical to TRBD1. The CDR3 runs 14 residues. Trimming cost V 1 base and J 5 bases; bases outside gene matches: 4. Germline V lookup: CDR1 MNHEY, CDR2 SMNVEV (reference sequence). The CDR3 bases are TGTGCCAGCAGTTTATTCGCCAGGGGGTATGGCTACACCTTC. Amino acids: CASSLFARGYGYTF.

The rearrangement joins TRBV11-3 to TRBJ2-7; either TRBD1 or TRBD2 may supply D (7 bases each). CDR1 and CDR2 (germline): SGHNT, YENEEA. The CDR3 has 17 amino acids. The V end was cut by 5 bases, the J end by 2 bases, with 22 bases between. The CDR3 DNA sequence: TGTGCCAGCAGCGGGAGGGGACAGCCTCTCCTACCCTACGAGCAGTACGTC. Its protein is CASSGRGQPLLPYEQYV.

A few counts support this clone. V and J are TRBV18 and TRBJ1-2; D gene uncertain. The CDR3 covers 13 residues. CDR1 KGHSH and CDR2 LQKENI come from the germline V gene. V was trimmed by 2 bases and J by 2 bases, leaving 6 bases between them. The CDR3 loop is CASSPSGNYGYTF. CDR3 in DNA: TGTGCCAGCTCACCAAGCGGGAACTATGGCTACACCTTC.

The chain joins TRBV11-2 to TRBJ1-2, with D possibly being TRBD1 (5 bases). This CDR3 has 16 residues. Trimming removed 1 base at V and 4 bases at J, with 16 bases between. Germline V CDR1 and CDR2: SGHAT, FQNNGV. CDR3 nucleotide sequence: TGTGCCAGCAGCTTAGGTTATGGGGGAGGAGGCTATGGCTACACCTTC. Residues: CASSLGYGGGGYGYTF.

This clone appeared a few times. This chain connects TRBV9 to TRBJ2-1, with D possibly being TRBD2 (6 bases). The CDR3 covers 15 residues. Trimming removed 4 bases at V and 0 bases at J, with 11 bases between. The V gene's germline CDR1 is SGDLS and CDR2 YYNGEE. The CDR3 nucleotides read TGTGCCAGCAGCCCCCTCGGGGGCTCCTACAATGAGCAGTTCTTC. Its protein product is CASSPLGGSYNEQFF.

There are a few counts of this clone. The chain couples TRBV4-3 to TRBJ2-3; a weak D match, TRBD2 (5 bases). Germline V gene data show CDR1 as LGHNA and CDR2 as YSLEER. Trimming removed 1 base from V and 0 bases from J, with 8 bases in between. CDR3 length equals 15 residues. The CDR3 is CASSQGERSTDTQYF. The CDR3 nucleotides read TGCGCCAGCAGCCAAGGGGAGCGAAGCACAGATACGCAGTATTTT.